Below are 11 T cell receptor beta chains sequenced from a single sample in a study of blood T cell repertoires in COVID-19. Profiled with immunoSEQ multiplex PCR; TCRdb holds only in-frame clones, not every one. The table shows roughly 69,000 clones, with about 70% occurring only once. The sequenced material came from peripheral blood. The receptors were gathered from a human donor in a cohort sampled during active COVID-19.

This chain uses TRBV18 with TRBJ1-1, with D maybe TRBD1 (5 bases). The CDR3 extends over 13 amino acids. The V and J ends lost 3 bases and 7 bases respectively, with 12 bases between them. Germline V CDR1 and CDR2: KGHSH, LQKENI. The CDR3 reads CASSPDISGEAFF. The CDR3 DNA is TGTGCCAGCTCACCGGACATCTCGGGTGAAGCTTTCTTT.

The chain combines TRBV11-2 with TRBJ2-7, with TRBD1 identical over 8 bases. The CDR3 is 15 residues long. CDR1 SGHAT and CDR2 FQNNGV come from the germline V gene. Trimming removed 0 bases from V and 7 bases from J; junction bases left unmatched: 8. The chain's CDR3 is CASSLEGAGQGEQYF. CDR3 coding DNA: TGTGCCAGCAGCTTAGAGGGTGCCGGACAGGGAGAGCAGTACTTC.

This clone was detected only a few times. The J gene is TRBJ2-7, the V gene TRBV5-8; D is uncertain. This CDR3 is 15 amino acids long. Deletions cut 4 bases from V and 0 bases from J, with 14 bases between. Germline lookup yields CDR1 SGHTS and CDR2 YDEGEE. CDR3 sequence (DNA): TGTGCCAGCAGCCTGCTAGGAGTGGCCTCCTACGAGCAGTACTTC. Its protein product is CASSLLGVASYEQYF.

The rearrangement links TRBV27 to TRBJ2-1; the D is unclear. V was clipped by 5 bases and J by 8 bases, with 13 bases between them. This CDR3 comprises 13 residues. From germline, CDR1 is MNHEY and CDR2 SMNVEV (reference sequence). CDR3 protein: CASSTAFEDEQFF. Written as DNA, the CDR3 is TGTGCCAGCAGTACCGCCTTTGAGGATGAGCAGTTCTTC.

V is TRBV5-1 and J is TRBJ2-5, with 10 bases aligning to TRBD2. CDR1 and CDR2 (germline): SGHRS, YFSETQ. This CDR3 comprises 16 residues. Trimming removed 3 bases from V and 0 bases from J; junction bases left unmatched: 5. The DNA for the CDR3 is TGCGCCAGCAGCTCGGGAGCGGGGGGGTACCAAGAGACCCAGTACTTC. It translates to CASSSGAGGYQETQYF.

Only one count was recorded for this clone. This rearrangement joins TRBV6-4 to TRBJ2-1; 7 bases are a match to TRBD1. This CDR3 region has 13 residues. Germline V gene data show CDR1 as MRHNA and CDR2 as SNTAGT. The junction had 4 bases not matched to a gene; V was cut back by 6 bases and J by 5 bases. CDR3 protein: CASRRTGDNEQFF. In DNA, the CDR3 is TGTGCCAGCAGACGGACAGGCGACAATGAGCAGTTCTTC.

This clone has only one observation. V gene TRBV6-4 combines with J gene TRBJ2-5; 10 nucleotides align to TRBD2. The CDR3 spans 16 residues. Germline V gene sequence: CDR1 MRHNA, CDR2 SNTAGT. With 6 bases clipped from V and 1 base from J, the junction kept 8 bases outside the gene matches. CDR3: CASSEWTSGGQETQYF. The CDR3 DNA reads as TGTGCCAGCAGCGAATGGACTAGCGGAGGCCAAGAGACCCAGTACTTC.

The chain is built from TRBV2 and TRBJ1-2; D gene unclear. There are 11 residues in the CDR3. The V end was cut by 7 bases, the J end by 1 base, with 4 bases between. CDR1 is SNHLY, CDR2 FYNNEI, per germline. CDR3 amino acids: CASTDNYGYTF. The CDR3 nucleotides are TGTGCCAGCACAGATAACTATGGCTACACCTTC.

The V and J genes are TRBV5-4 and TRBJ2-5; 7 bases line up with TRBD1. The CDR3 is 14 amino acids. Germline V lookup: CDR1 SGHNT, CDR2 YYREEE (reference sequence). The ends lost 5 bases at V and 3 bases at J; junction bases unmatched: 7. The CDR3, as DNA: TGTGCCAGCAGAACCGTTGACAGGGAAGAGACCCAGTACTTC. Residues: CASRTVDREETQYF.

This rearrangement joins TRBV29-1 to TRBJ2-7; 7 bases are a match to TRBD1. Trimming cost V 6 bases and J 4 bases; bases outside gene matches: 3. The CDR3 has 11 amino acids. Germline V gene sequence: CDR1 SQVTM, CDR2 ANQGSEA. CDR3 in amino acids: CSVNRGYEQYF. The CDR3 DNA reads as TGCAGCGTAAACAGGGGATACGAGCAGTACTTC.

The chain is built from TRBV6-1 and TRBJ2-5, with D possibly matching TRBD2 (6 bases). CDR3 length: 13 amino acids. Germline lookup yields CDR1 MNHNS and CDR2 SASEGT. Trimming took 2 bases from V and 8 from J, leaving 12 bases between them. The CDR3 DNA sequence: TGTGCCAGCAGTGAACAAGGCGCGGGAACCCAGTACTTC. Translated: CASSEQGAGTQYF.